Presented here are 14 T cell receptor beta chains from one specimen sequenced in a study of shared clonotypes between healthy human individuals. Repertoires were generated with immunoSEQ multiplex PCR, while TCRdb's copy carries only in-frame clones and drops some. This sample carries hundreds of thousands of clones, around 80% of them seen once, and the ten largest clones take about 11%. Input material: PBMCs. These receptors were collected from a middle-aged woman in good health. Some clones in this sample may be carry-over from other donors' samples.

The V gene is TRBV19, the J gene TRBJ2-7; no definite D call. Trimming stripped 3 bases from V and 5 bases from J, with 14 bases between. In germline, CDR1 is LNHDA, CDR2 SQIVND (reference sequence). The CDR3 is made up of 14 amino acids. In nucleotides, the CDR3 is TGTGCCAGTAGTATGATTTCTAGTATCAACGAGCAGTACTTC. It is translated as CASSMISSINEQYF.

A word on this clone: Relative to the germline gene, one junction end is altered; a read error may explain this. The chain joins TRBV7-7 to TRBJ2-5, with 11 positions matching TRBD1. This CDR3 is 16 amino acids long. The V gene's germline CDR1 is SSHAT and CDR2 FNYEAQ (reference sequence). CDR3 DNA sequence: TGTGCTAGCAGCCCAATCCCGGGACAGGGGGGGGAGACCCAGTACTTC. It encodes CASSPIPGQGGETQYF.

The chain links TRBV29-1 to TRBJ2-3, with D possibly matching TRBD1 (5 bases). Trimming stripped 5 bases from V and 2 bases from J, with 11 bases between. CDR3 length equals 13 residues. The germline CDR1 and CDR2 sequences are SQVTM and ANQGSEA. The chain's CDR3 is CSVPLGVTDTQYF. CDR3 coding DNA: TGCAGCGTTCCGCTAGGGGTCACAGATACGCAGTATTTT.

The genes are TRBV15 and TRBJ2-2; no clear D. This CDR3 comprises 15 residues. V was pared by 0 bases and J by 0 bases, with 5 bases between. Germline lookup yields CDR1 LNHNV and CDR2 YYDKDF (reference sequence). The CDR3 nucleotides are TGTGCCACCAGCAGAGATCTTTCGAACACCGGGGAGCTGTTTTTT. This gives the protein CATSRDLSNTGELFF.

V is TRBV5-1 and J is TRBJ2-7; 8 bases fit TRBD2. The J segment lost 3 bases and the V segment lost 0 bases, leaving 8 bases of the junction unmatched. The CDR3 is 16 residues long. In germline, CDR1 is SGHRS, CDR2 YFSETQ. As DNA, the CDR3 is TGCGCCAGCAGCTTGGCCCCGGGGGGGTCGGTCTACGAGCAGTACTTC. Translating gives CASSLAPGGSVYEQYF.

This chain links TRBV30 with TRBJ2-1; 8 bases match TRBD2. The junction had 2 bases not matched to a gene; V was cut back by 1 base and J by 9 bases. Germline V gene lookup returns CDR1 GTSNPN and CDR2 SVGIG (reference sequence). The CDR3 is 12 residues long. The chain's CDR3 is CAWSGGGTEQFF. CDR3 coding DNA: TGTGCCTGGAGTGGCGGGGGGACTGAGCAGTTCTTC.

As regards this clone: The sample contains more than one DNA sequence encoding this CDR3. The chain employs TRBV28 and TRBJ2-7, with no clear D. The CDR3 sequence is 13 residues long. Germline V gene data show CDR1 as MDHEN and CDR2 as SYDVKM. V gave up 6 bases and J gave up 0 bases, with 9 bases separating them. CDR3 DNA: TGTGCCAGCAGCCCACCCTCCTCCTACGAGCAGTACTTC. Protein sequence: CASSPPSSYEQYF.

This chain connects TRBV5-1 to TRBJ1-1; D call uncertain. The germline V gene has CDR1 SGHRS and CDR2 YFSETQ. Trimming removed 3 bases from V and 0 bases from J, with 12 bases in between. The CDR3 covers 15 residues. The CDR3 DNA follows: TGCGCCAGCAGCTGGCGGGCAGAGATGAACACTGAAGCTTTCTTT. Amino acid sequence: CASSWRAEMNTEAFF.

V gene TRBV28 combines with J gene TRBJ1-2; TRBD1 matches 10 bases. This CDR3 is built from 13 residues. Germline CDR1 reads MDHEN; CDR2 reads SYDVKM. Trimming took 6 bases from V and 7 from J; bases not matched to a gene: 5. The CDR3 loop is CASRDDRGPGYTF. The CDR3 bases are TGTGCCAGCAGGGACGACAGGGGGCCTGGCTACACCTTC.

The gene calls are TRBV27 and TRBJ2-1; TRBD2 matches 12 bases. The CDR3 totals 19 residues. Looked up from germline, CDR1 is MNHEY and CDR2 is SMNVEV (reference sequence). The J segment lost 3 bases and the V segment lost 1 base, leaving 10 bases of the junction unmatched. The CDR3 is CASSLYPPTSGGYYNEQFF. The CDR3 DNA reads as TGTGCCAGCAGTTTATATCCCCCGACTAGCGGGGGTTACTACAATGAGCAGTTCTTC.

This clone showed up many times. This same CDR3 is encoded by further DNA sequences in the sample. This chain connects TRBV19 to TRBJ1-1; maybe TRBD1 (5 bases). Looked up from germline, CDR1 is LNHDA and CDR2 is SQIVND (reference sequence). Trimming took 3 bases from V and 0 from J, leaving 11 bases between them. The CDR3 has 15 amino acids. The CDR3 protein is CASSISGRVNTEAFF. CDR3 DNA sequence: TGTGCCAGTAGTATTTCGGGCAGGGTGAACACTGAAGCTTTCTTT.

The rearrangement links TRBV9 to TRBJ1-4; D possibly corresponds to TRBD1 (6 bases). The CDR3 has 14 amino acids. Looked up from germline, CDR1 is SGDLS and CDR2 is YYNGEE. Trimming stripped 3 bases from V and 8 bases from J, with 14 bases between. The DNA for the CDR3 is TGTGCCAGCAGCGCTGGAGGGGGTAGGGAAAAACTGTTTTTT. Protein product: CASSAGGGREKLFF.

The chain carries TRBV18 and TRBJ2-6, with D possibly TRBD2 on 5 matching bases. V was shortened by 2 bases and J by 2 bases, with 10 bases between the two germline ends. The V gene's germline CDR1 is KGHSH and CDR2 LQKENI. There are 16 residues in the CDR3. CDR3 coding DNA: TGTGCCAGCTCACCAGTACGAGGGACTGGGGCCAACGTCCTGACTTTC. Amino acids: CASSPVRGTGANVLTF.

The chain couples TRBV19 to TRBJ1-2; D unresolved. Germline CDR1 reads LNHDA; CDR2 reads SQIVND (reference sequence). This CDR3 is 15 amino acids long. Trimming took 4 bases from V and 0 from J, leaving 12 bases between them. CDR3 protein: CASSKSGSSNYGYTF. The CDR3 DNA is TGTGCCAGTAGTAAATCCGGCAGTTCTAACTATGGCTACACCTTC.